This T cell receptor (beta chain) was sequenced in a study of blood T cells in healthy people across ages. The study, taken as a whole, reports: Changes seen in expanded clonotypes were possibly confounded by donor CMV status left unknown. A strong correlation was seen between TCR beta diversity and naive T cell percentage.

Using a J-beta primer mix together with a sample-barcoded 5' primer, a second PCR was run for roughly 6 to 11 cycles. TCRdb ran MiXCR on the 5' RACE reads and lists one entry per CDR3 protein. The sample has about 1.6 million distinct CDR3 sequences; 30% to 40% are singletons. This clonotype was seen a few times. Its antigen is not known. Germline loops: CDR1 SGHAT, CDR2 FQNNGV. The CDR3 is made up of 15 amino acids. V was trimmed by 3 bases and J by 0 bases, leaving 11 bases between them. The sequence came from a woman aged 25 to 39 in good health. V gene TRBV11-2 combines with J gene TRBJ1-1; a weak D match, TRBD1 (5 bases). Specimen: blood. CDR3 amino acids: CASSFDRTMNTEAFF. CDR3 bases: TGTGCCAGCAGCTTTGACAGAACAATGAACACTGAAGCTTTCTTT.